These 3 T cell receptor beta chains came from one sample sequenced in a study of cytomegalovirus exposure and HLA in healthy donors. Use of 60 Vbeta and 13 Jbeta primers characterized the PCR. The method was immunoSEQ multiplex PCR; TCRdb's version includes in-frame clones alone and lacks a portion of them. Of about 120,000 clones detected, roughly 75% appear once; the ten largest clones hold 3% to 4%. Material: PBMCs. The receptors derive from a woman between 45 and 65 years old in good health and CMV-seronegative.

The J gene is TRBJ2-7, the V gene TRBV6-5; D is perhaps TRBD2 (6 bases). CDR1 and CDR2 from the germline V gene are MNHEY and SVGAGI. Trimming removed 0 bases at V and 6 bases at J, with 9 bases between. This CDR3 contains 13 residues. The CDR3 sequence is CASSYSPRGEQYF. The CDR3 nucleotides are TGTGCCAGCAGTTACTCTCCGCGGGGCGAGCAGTACTTC.

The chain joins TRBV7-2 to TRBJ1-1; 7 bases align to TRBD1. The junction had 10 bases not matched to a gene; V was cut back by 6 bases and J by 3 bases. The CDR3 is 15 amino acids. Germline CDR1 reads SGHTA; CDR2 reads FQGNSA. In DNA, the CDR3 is TGTGCCAGCAGAGGACAGGTTTGGGGGTACACTGAAGCTTTCTTT. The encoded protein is CASRGQVWGYTEAFF.

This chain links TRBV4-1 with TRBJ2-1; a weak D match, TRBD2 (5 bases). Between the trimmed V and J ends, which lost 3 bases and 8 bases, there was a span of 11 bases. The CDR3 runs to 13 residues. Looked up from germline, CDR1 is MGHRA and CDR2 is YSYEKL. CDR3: CASSQAEGHEQFF. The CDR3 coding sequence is TGCGCCAGCAGCCAGGCCGAGGGTCATGAGCAGTTCTTC.